The entry that follows covers one T cell receptor beta chain sequence. This sample was taken from a study of control samples from healthy donors and cancer patients. This CDR3 comprises 17 residues. V was cut by 0 bases and J by 7 bases, with 19 bases left in between. Germline CDR1 MNHNS, CDR2 SASEGT. The protocol was immunoSEQ multiplex PCR, while the TCRdb copy is restricted to in-frame clones and leaves out a portion. The repertoire includes over 100,000 clones, 75% to 95% of them detected once, and 3.5% to 4.5% sits in the top ten. The rearrangement links TRBV6-1 to TRBJ2-1; D possibly corresponds to TRBD1 (5 bases). The sequence was obtained from a human donor in good health. The donor label of this sample is uncertain. Sequenced: blood. CDR3 residues: CASSEALRQGIRNEQFF. The CDR3 nucleotides are TGTGCCAGCAGTGAAGCGCTTCGGCAGGGTATTAGGAATGAGCAGTTCTTC.